The TCR beta chain described here comes from a study of long-term antiretroviral therapy in people with HIV. Clinicians in the United States treated all participants with HIV. Ahead of DNA extraction, samples held roughly 1-11 million cryopreserved PBMC each. V gave up 5 bases and J gave up 0 bases; unmatched junction bases: 16. Germline CDR1 is SEHNR and CDR2 is FQNEAQ (reference sequence). There are 19 residues in the CDR3. Turning to this clone: Its antigen is currently unknown.

Sequencing relied on immunoSEQ assay v3.0, run at survey level. The table came from immunoSEQ multiplex PCR; TCRdb's copy has only in-frame clones and leaves some out. Among about 25,000 clones, about 85% were seen once, and the ten largest hold roughly 4%. Findings of the study overall: Versus controls, repertoires in people with HIV had narrower CDR3 length ranges. Diversity remained lower than transplant donor controls, even though it increased after ART.

The specimen was unsorted PBMCs, collected 1.9 years after starting antiretroviral therapy. V gene TRBV7-9 combines with J gene TRBJ1-3; 7 bases line up with TRBD1. The TCR was taken from a woman in her twenties or thirties with HIV. The CDR3 spells CASSRVTGPGQISGNTIYF. The DNA for the CDR3 is TGTGCCAGCAGCAGAGTGACCGGCCCGGGACAGATCTCTGGAAACACCATATATTTT.